One T cell receptor beta chain is described in this entry. TCRdb re-called the RT-PCR reads with MiXCR, one entry per CDR3 protein. The sample includes about 410,000 distinct CDR3 sequences, around 16% seen only once; the top ten take around 7.2%. This record comes from a study of patients and donors after allogeneic stem cell transplantation. CDR3 length: 13 residues. Germline-derived CDR1 and CDR2 are SGHRS and YFSETQ. Trimming took 0 bases from V and 10 from J, leaving 8 bases between them. The chain uses TRBV5-1 and TRBJ1-6; D remains ambiguous. This receptor was obtained from a human donor who was either an allogeneic HSCT recipient or a stem cell or donor lymphocyte infusion donor (not recorded which). It is not recorded whose cells these are; they may come from a transplant donor. The sample comprised blood, either unsorted or a sorted T cell fraction (not recorded which). This CDR3 reads CASSLADLSPLHF. For the CDR3, the DNA is TGCGCCAGCAGCTTGGCGGATCTCTCACCCCTCCACTTT. Based on the CDR3 plus reference TRBV5-1 and TRBJ1-6, the full variable domain is KAGVTQTPRYLIKTRGQQVTLSCSPISGHRSVSWYQQTPGQGLQFLFEYFSETQRNKGNFPGRFSGRQFSNSRSEMNVSTLELGDSALYLCASSLADLSPLHFGNGTRLTVT.